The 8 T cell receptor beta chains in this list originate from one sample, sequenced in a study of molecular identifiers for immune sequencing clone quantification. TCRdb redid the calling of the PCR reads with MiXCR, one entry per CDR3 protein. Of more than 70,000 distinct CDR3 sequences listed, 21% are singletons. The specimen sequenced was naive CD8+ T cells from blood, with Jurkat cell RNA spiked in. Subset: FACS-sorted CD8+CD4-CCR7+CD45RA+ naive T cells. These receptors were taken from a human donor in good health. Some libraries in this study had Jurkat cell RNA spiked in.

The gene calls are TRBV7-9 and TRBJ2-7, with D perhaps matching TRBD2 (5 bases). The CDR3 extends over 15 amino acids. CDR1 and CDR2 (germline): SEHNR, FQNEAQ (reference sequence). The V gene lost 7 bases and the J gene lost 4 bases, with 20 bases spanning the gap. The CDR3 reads CASNRPAGESYEQYF. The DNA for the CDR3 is TGTGCCAGCAACCGCCCTGCGGGTGAGAGTTACGAGCAGTACTTC. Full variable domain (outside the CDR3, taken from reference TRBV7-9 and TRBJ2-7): DTGVSQNPRHKITKRGQNVTFRCDPISEHNRLYWYRQTLGQGPEFLTYFQNEAQLEKSRLLSDRFSAERPKGSFSTLEIQRTEQGDSAMYLCASNRPAGESYEQYFGPGTRLTVT.

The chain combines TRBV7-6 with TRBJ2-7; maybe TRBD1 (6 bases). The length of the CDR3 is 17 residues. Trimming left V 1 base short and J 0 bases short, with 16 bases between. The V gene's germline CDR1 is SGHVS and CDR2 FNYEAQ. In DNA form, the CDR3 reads TGTGCCAGCAGCTTAGAGGTATTGGGGGCCACCTCCTACGAGCAGTACTTC. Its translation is CASSLEVLGATSYEQYF.

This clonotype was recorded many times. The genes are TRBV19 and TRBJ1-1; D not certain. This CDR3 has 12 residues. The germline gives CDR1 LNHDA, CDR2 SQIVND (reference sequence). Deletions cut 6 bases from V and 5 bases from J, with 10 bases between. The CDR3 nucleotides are TGTGCCAGTAGCAATGGGGTTACTGAAGCTTTCTTT. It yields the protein CASSNGVTEAFF.

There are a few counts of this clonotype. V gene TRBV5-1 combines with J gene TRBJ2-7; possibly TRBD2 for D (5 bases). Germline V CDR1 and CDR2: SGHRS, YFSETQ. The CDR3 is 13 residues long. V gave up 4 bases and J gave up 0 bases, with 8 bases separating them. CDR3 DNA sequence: TGCGCCAGCAGCCCGGACTTCTCCTACGAGCAGTACTTC. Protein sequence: CASSPDFSYEQYF.

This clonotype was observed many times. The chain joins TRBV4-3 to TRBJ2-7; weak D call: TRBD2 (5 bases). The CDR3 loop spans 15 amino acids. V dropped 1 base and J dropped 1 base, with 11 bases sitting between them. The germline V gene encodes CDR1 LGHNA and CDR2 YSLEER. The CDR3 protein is CASSQGLSVSYEQYF. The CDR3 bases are TGCGCCAGCAGCCAAGGACTATCAGTTTCCTACGAGCAGTACTTC.

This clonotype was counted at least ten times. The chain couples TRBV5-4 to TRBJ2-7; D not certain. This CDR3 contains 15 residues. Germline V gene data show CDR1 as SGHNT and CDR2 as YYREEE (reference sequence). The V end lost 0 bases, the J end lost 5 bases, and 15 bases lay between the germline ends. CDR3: CASSLGVTRSDEQYF. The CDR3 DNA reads TGTGCCAGCAGCTTGGGAGTGACCCGTTCTGACGAGCAGTACTTC.

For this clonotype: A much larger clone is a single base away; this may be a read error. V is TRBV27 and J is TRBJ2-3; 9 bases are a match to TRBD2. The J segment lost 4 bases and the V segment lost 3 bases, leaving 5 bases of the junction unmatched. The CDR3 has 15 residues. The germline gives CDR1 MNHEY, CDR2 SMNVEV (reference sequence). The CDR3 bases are TGTGCCAGCAGTTTCGTAGCGGGAGTTTCAGATACGCAGTATTTT. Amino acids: CASSFVAGVSDTQYF.

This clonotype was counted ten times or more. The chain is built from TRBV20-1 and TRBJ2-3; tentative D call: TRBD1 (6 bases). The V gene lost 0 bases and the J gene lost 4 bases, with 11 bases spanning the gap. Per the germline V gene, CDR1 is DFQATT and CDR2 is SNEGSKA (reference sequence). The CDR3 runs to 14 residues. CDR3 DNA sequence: TGCAGTGCTAGAGATTCAGGGGTAGCAGATACGCAGTATTTT. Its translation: CSARDSGVADTQYF.